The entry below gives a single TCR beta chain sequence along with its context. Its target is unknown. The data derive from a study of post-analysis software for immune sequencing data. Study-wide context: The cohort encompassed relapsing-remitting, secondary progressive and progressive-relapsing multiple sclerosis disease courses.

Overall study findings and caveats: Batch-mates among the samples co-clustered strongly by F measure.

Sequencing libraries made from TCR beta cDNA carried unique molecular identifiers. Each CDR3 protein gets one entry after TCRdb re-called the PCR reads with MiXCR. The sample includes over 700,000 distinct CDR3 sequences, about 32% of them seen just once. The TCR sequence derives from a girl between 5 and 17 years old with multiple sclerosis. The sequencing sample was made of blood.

CDR3 sequence: CSARDFRGQDGYTF. For the CDR3, the DNA is TGCAGTGCTAGAGATTTCCGGGGGCAGGATGGCTACACCTTC. The genes are TRBV20-1 and TRBJ1-2, with D possibly TRBD1 on 6 matching bases. The CDR3 totals 14 residues. In germline, CDR1 is DFQATT, CDR2 SNEGSKA (reference sequence). With 0 bases removed from V and 6 bases from J, the gap between germline ends came to 14 bases.